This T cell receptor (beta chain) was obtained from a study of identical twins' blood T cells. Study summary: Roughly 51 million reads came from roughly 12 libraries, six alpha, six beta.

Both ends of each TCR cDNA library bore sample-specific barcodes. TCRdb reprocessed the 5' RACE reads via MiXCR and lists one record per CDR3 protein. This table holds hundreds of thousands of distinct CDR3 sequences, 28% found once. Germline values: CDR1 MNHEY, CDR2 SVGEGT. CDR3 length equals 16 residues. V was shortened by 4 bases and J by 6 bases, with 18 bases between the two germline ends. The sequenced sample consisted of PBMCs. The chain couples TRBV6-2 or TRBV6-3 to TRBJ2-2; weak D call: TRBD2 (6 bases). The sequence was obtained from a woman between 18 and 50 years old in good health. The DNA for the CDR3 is TGTGCCAGCAGTTCGTCCAAGCGGGTTGTACCCGGGGAGCTGTTTTTT. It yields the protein CASSSSKRVVPGELFF.